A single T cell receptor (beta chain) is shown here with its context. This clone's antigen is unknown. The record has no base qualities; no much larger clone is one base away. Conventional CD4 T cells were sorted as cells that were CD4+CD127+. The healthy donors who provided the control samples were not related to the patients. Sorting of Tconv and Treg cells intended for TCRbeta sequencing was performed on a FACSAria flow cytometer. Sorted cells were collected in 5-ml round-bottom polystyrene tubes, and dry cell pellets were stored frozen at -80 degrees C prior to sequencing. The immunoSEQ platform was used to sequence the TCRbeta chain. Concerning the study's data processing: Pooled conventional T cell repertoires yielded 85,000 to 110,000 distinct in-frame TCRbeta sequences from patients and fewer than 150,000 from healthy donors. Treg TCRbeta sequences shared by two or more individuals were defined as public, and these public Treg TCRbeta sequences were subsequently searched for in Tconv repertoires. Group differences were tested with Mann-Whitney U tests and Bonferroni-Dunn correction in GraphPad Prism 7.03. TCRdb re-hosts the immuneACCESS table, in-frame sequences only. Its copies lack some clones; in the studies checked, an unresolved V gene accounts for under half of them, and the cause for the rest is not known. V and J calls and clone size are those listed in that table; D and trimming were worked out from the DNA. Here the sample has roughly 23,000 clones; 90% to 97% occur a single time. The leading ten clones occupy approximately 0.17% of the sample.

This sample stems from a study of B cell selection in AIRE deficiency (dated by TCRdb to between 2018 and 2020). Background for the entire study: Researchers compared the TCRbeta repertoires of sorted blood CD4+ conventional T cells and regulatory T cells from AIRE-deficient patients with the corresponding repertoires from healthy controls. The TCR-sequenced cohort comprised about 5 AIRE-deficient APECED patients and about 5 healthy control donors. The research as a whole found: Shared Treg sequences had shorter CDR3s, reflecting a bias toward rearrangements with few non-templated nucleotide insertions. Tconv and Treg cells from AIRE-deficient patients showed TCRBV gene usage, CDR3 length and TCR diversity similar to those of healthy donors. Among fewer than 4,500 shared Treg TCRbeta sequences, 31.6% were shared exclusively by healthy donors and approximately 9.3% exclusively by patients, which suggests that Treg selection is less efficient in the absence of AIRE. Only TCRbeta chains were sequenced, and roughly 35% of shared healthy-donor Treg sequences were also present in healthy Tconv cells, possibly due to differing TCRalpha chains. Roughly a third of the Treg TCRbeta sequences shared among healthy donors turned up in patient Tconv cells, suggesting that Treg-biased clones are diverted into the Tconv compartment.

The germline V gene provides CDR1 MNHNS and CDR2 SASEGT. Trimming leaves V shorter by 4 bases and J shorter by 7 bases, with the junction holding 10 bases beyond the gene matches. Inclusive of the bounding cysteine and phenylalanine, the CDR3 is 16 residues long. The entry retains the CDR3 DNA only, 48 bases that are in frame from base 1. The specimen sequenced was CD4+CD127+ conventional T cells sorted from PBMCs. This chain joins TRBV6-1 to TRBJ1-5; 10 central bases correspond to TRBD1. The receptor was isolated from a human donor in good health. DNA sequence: TGTGCCAGCAGTGCGGACAGGGGGGGATCTGGGCAGCCCCAGCATTTT. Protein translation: CASSADRGGSGQPQHF.